This entry lists 3 T cell receptor beta chains sequenced from one sample in a study of post-analysis software for immune sequencing data. Study outcomes and limitations: Patients used about 5 TRBV segments, including TRBV5-6, TRBV5-1 and TRBV20-1, more often than controls.

Unique molecular identifiers were carried by the TCR beta cDNA libraries. TCRdb ran MiXCR on the PCR reads and lists one entry per CDR3 protein. The sample has roughly 800,000 distinct CDR3 sequences, approximately 53% seen once. These TCRs' antigens remain unknown. Sequencing used blood. Receptors originate from a girl between 5 and 17 years old with multiple sclerosis.

The chain is built from TRBV20-1 and TRBJ2-1, with 7 bases matching TRBD2. V lost 6 bases and J lost 6; bases outside the gene matches: 17. This CDR3 is 16 amino acids long. Germline CDR1 and CDR2: DFQATT and SNEGSKA (reference sequence). The CDR3 DNA is TGCAGTGCGGCGCGATATACCGGGACTACACTCAATGAGCAGTTCTTC. Translation gives CSAARYTGTTLNEQFF.

The V gene is TRBV12-3 or TRBV12-4, the J gene TRBJ2-1; 10 bases match TRBD2. After removal of 0 bases from V and 8 bases from J, the junction contained 13 bases not matched to a gene. This CDR3 spans 18 amino acids. The CDR3 DNA reads as TGTGCCAGCAGTTTAGCGCGGGTAGCGGGAGGCCGCTGGGATGAGCAGTTCTTC. Translating gives CASSLARVAGGRWDEQFF.

This clonotype was seen a few times. The chain employs TRBV12-3 or TRBV12-4 and TRBJ2-3; D not resolved. Trimming took 6 bases from V and 0 from J, leaving 7 bases between them. This CDR3 is built from 13 residues. CDR3 nucleotide sequence: TGTGCCAGCAGGCCATCTAGCACAGATACGCAGTATTTT. Its protein is CASRPSSTDTQYF.